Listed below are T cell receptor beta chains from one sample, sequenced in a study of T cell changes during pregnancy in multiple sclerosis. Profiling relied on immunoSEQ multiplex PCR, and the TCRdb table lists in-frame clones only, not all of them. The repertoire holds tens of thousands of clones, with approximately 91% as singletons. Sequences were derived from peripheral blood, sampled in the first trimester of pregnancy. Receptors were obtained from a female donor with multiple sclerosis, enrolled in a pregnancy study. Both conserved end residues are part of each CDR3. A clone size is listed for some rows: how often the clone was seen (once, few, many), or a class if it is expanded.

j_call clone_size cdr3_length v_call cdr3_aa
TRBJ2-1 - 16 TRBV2 CASKRGAGRSYNEQFF
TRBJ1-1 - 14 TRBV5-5 CASSRTGGVTEAFF
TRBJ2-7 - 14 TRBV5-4 CASSLGDFSYEQYF
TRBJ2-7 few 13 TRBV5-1 CASSLAASYEQYF
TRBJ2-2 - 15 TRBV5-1 CASRATVANTGELFF
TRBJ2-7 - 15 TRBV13 CASSLGGRGAYEQYF
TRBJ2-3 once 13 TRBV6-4 CASSLSRDSPQYF
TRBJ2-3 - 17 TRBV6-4 CASSDTAGGYWTDTQYF
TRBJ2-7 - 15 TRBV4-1 CASSPAASGYYEQYF
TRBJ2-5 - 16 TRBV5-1 CASSSQMREGQGTQYF